Below, 16 T cell receptor beta chains from the same sample are listed, as sequenced in a study of blood T cell repertoires in COVID-19. TCRdb's table, derived via immunoSEQ multiplex PCR, lists solely in-frame clones and lacks some. Of over 150,000 clones detected, around 82% appear once; the ten largest clones hold approximately 14%. Sequenced: peripheral blood. The source of these receptors is a man aged 18-30 years with active or convalescent COVID-19.

The J gene is TRBJ1-2, the V gene TRBV5-1; the D gene is possibly TRBD1 (6 bases). CDR1 is SGHRS and CDR2 is YFSETQ in the germline V gene. There are 17 residues in the CDR3. The V end lost 0 bases, the J end lost 4 bases, and 19 bases lay between the germline ends. Here the CDR3 DNA reads TGCGCCAGCAGCTTGGAGGGGAACAGGGTTCGTGGCTATGGCTACACCTTC. As protein: CASSLEGNRVRGYGYTF.

The rearrangement links TRBV18 to TRBJ1-1; the match to TRBD1 covers 7 bases. The junction had 7 bases not matched to a gene; V was cut back by 3 bases and J by 3 bases. Germline assignment: CDR1 KGHSH and CDR2 LQKENI. This CDR3 is built from 15 residues. The CDR3 DNA reads as TGTGCCAGCTCACCGGAACCGAGGGGGCACACTGAAGCTTTCTTT. Protein sequence: CASSPEPRGHTEAFF.

This clone was counted a single time. V and J are TRBV7-2 and TRBJ1-1; D gene ambiguous. Trimming left V 5 bases short and J 6 bases short, with 10 bases between. This CDR3 is 12 amino acids long. Germline V gene data show CDR1 as SGHTA and CDR2 as FQGNSA. CDR3 protein: CASSPGGAEAFF. CDR3 nucleotides: TGTGCCAGCAGCCCGGGTGGAGCTGAAGCTTTCTTT.

This sequence joins TRBV28 and TRBJ1-2; the match to TRBD1 covers 8 bases. CDR1 MDHEN and CDR2 SYDVKM come from the germline V gene. The trim removed 3 bases at V and 5 bases at J, leaving 5 bases unmatched. There are 14 residues in the CDR3. This CDR3 is CASSFQGAGYGYTF. CDR3 nucleotide sequence: TGTGCCAGCAGTTTTCAGGGGGCTGGATATGGCTACACCTTC.

V and J are TRBV4-3 and TRBJ2-7; a weak D match, TRBD1 (6 bases). V was trimmed by 0 bases and J by 2 bases, leaving 11 bases between them. Germline V lookup: CDR1 LGHNA, CDR2 YSLEER. The CDR3 totals 15 residues. The CDR3 nucleotides read TGCGCCAGCAGCCAAGACGTCAGGGGAACCTACGAGCAGTACTTC. Translation gives CASSQDVRGTYEQYF.

The chain combines TRBV29-1 with TRBJ1-1; D is unresolved. Per germline, CDR1 SQVTM and CDR2 ANQGSEA. V shed 5 bases and J shed 1 base, with 8 bases lying between them. The CDR3 totals 12 residues. CDR3 in amino acids: CSVTTPNTEAFF. The CDR3 nucleotides read TGCAGCGTTACTACCCCGAACACTGAAGCTTTCTTT. The full variable domain, rest sourced from reference TRBV29-1 and TRBJ1-1, is SAVISQKPSRDICQRGTSLTIQCQVDSQVTMMFWYRQQPGQSLTLIATANQGSEATYESGFVIDKFPISRPNLTFSTLTVSNMSPEDSSIYLCSVTTPNTEAFFGQGTRLTVV.

This clone turned up a few times. V is TRBV18 and J is TRBJ2-2; a possible D gene is TRBD1 (6 bases). Germline-derived CDR1 and CDR2 are KGHSH and LQKENI. Trimming shortened V by 4 bases and J by 4 bases, and 10 bases separated the two germline ends. There are 14 residues in the CDR3. CDR3 DNA sequence: TGTGCCAGCTCACTAAAGGGGGTCACCGGGGAGCTGTTTTTT. Translating gives CASSLKGVTGELFF.

CDR3 loop: CASSARAANTEAFF. CDR3 coding DNA: TGTGCCAGCAGCGCCAGGGCAGCGAACACTGAAGCTTTCTTT. The chain joins TRBV6-5 to TRBJ1-1; D is perhaps TRBD1 (5 bases). The CDR3 is made up of 14 amino acids. V dropped 6 bases and J dropped 1 base, with 12 bases sitting between them. From germline, CDR1 is MNHEY and CDR2 SVGAGI.

This chain uses TRBV7-9 with TRBJ2-2; tentatively, D is TRBD1 (5 bases). This CDR3 has 15 residues. Trimming shortened V by 2 bases and J by 3 bases, and 10 bases separated the two germline ends. Germline V gives CDR1 SEHNR, CDR2 FQNEAQ (reference sequence). The CDR3 coding sequence is TGTGCCAGCAGCTTAATCGACAGAGACACCGGGGAGCTGTTTTTT. Translation gives CASSLIDRDTGELFF.

This chain uses TRBV18 with TRBJ1-1; D may be TRBD1 (5 bases). The V gene's germline CDR1 is KGHSH and CDR2 LQKENI. CDR3 length equals 16 residues. V was trimmed by 1 base and J by 2 bases, leaving 14 bases between them. This CDR3 is CASSPQKATANTEAFF. CDR3 nucleotides: TGTGCCAGCTCACCACAGAAGGCGACAGCCAACACTGAAGCTTTCTTT.

The chain combines TRBV5-1 with TRBJ1-3, with D possibly being TRBD1 (6 bases). CDR1 SGHRS and CDR2 YFSETQ come from the germline V gene. This CDR3 region has 16 residues. V lost 4 bases, J lost 0 bases, and 14 bases lay in between. Here the CDR3 reads CASSDTTGYSGNTIYF. The CDR3, as DNA: TGCGCCAGCAGCGACACGACAGGCTACTCTGGAAACACCATATATTTT.

The chain carries TRBV11-2 and TRBJ2-1, with 9 bases lining up with TRBD2. This CDR3 is 15 amino acids long. The germline gives CDR1 SGHAT, CDR2 FQNNGV. V shed 1 base, J shed 5 bases, and the junction held 3 bases outside the gene matches. The CDR3 region is CASSLVSGGHNEQFF. The CDR3 DNA sequence: TGTGCCAGCAGCTTAGTTAGCGGGGGCCACAATGAGCAGTTCTTC.

This clone was found a few times. In DNA, the CDR3 is TGTGCCAGTAGTATGGCCAGCGGGGGCACCGGGGAGCTGTTTTTT. Encoded protein: CASSMASGGTGELFF. J is TRBJ2-2 and V is TRBV19; 8 bases match TRBD2. V gave up 3 bases and J gave up 4 bases; unmatched junction bases: 4. The CDR3 extends over 15 amino acids. From germline, CDR1 is LNHDA and CDR2 SQIVND (reference sequence).

The V call is TRBV28, the J call TRBJ2-1, with 8 bases matching TRBD2. V shed 3 bases and J 7 bases; nucleotides not matched to a gene: 5. CDR3 length: 14 residues. Germline-derived CDR1 and CDR2 are MDHEN and SYDVKM. The CDR3 region is CASSFPAGANEQFF. The CDR3 DNA reads as TGTGCCAGCAGTTTCCCAGCGGGGGCGAATGAGCAGTTCTTC.

V usage is TRBV2 and J usage is TRBJ2-3, with TRBD1 matching 12 bases. J was trimmed by 9 bases and V by 6 bases; bases with no gene match: 13. The germline V gene encodes CDR1 SNHLY and CDR2 FYNNEI. The CDR3 length is 16 residues. The CDR3 DNA sequence: TGTGCCAGCAGCGAGAGTATGGGACAGGGGGCTGGAACGCAGTATTTT. Its translation: CASSESMGQGAGTQYF.

Details on this clone: The same CDR3 is also encoded by other DNA sequences in this sample. This chain connects TRBV7-9 to TRBJ2-3; 7 positions match TRBD2. The CDR3 sequence is 15 residues long. Losses at the gene ends were 2 bases for V and 5 bases for J; bases not matched to a gene: 7. Germline V gene data show CDR1 as SEHNR and CDR2 as FQNEAQ (reference sequence). CDR3 amino acids: CASSLTGGVRDTQYF. For the CDR3, the DNA is TGTGCCAGCAGCTTAACGGGGGGAGTCCGAGATACGCAGTATTTT. The full variable domain, rest sourced from reference TRBV7-9 and TRBJ2-3, is DTGVSQNPRHKITKRGQNVTFRCDPISEHNRLYWYRQTLGQGPEFLTYFQNEAQLEKSRLLSDRFSAERPKGSFSTLEIQRTEQGDSAMYLCASSLTGGVRDTQYFGPGTRLTVL.